This T cell receptor (beta chain) stems from a study of identifying expanded T cells in peripheral blood. Regarding this clone: As yet, its antigen is unknown.

Healthy donors had no documented immune events, such as infections, while sampled. Overall study findings and caveats: Technical replicates showed around 1.1 changed clones; about 2 weeks 15 to 20; four weeks 19. Variance in clone template counts between roughly two-week samples significantly increased with total template count across all healthy donors.

The CDR3 is 12 amino acids. Trimming shortened V by 4 bases and J by 1 base, and 4 bases separated the two germline ends. Germline values: CDR1 SGHRS, CDR2 YFSETQ. Produced via immunoSEQ multiplex PCR; TCRdb's table is partial and in-frame only. The sample shows approximately 110,000 clones, 88% of them seen only once. This TCR was sampled from a person aged 18 to 70 in good health. What was sequenced was blood. The V and J genes are TRBV5-1 and TRBJ2-3; D not certain. The CDR3 region is CASSPGTDTQYF. DNA of the CDR3: TGCGCCAGCAGCCCCGGCACAGATACGCAGTATTTT.